This TCR beta chain was retrieved from a study of identical twins. A universal primer binding site was introduced by template switching. The final cDNA contained unique molecular identifiers. TCRdb reprocessed the 5' RACE reads with MiXCR, giving one entry per CDR3 protein. Of about 240,000 distinct CDR3 sequences in the sample, 10% to 15% were seen once. Every sampled donor was Caucasian and healthy. Regarding the study as a whole: While abundant cord blood beta clonotypes carried fewer insertions, memory repertoires showed no such pattern.

Looked up from germline, CDR1 is LGHNA and CDR2 is YSLEER. J was trimmed by 0 bases and V by 0 bases; bases with no gene match: 7. The CDR3 extends over 18 amino acids. With respect to this clonotype: What it binds is not known.

The sample also formed part of further work on yellow fever vaccine responses in identical twins.

Source material: memory (CD45RO+) T cells sorted from blood. This chain connects TRBV4-3 to TRBJ2-1, with TRBD2 identical over 8 bases. The clonotype originates from a woman aged 18-29 years in good health. CDR3 coding DNA: TGCGCCAGCAGCCAAGATGGCACTAGCGGTATCTCCTACAATGAGCAGTTCTTC. Translated: CASSQDGTSGISYNEQFF.